This TCR beta chain came from a study of graft-versus-host responses after intestinal transplantation. The protocol was immunoSEQ multiplex PCR, while the TCRdb copy is restricted to in-frame clones and leaves out a portion. The sample has about 94,000 clones, more than 85% seen once. With regard to this clone: Its antigen is still unknown.

Study-level findings and limits: In recipient marrow, GvH clones were found, and some appeared first in ileum or blood. With peak circulating GvH clone levels came an association with early post-transplant HvG declines. Clonal ratios of graft-versus-host to host-versus-graft in allografts were high for patients exhibiting graft-donor T cell macrochimerism.

In germline, CDR1 is MGHRA, CDR2 YSYEKL. This CDR3 region has 14 residues. The junction had 6 bases not matched to a gene; V was cut back by 4 bases and J by 8 bases. The sequences come from unstimulated CD8+ T cells sorted from spleen or lymph node cells, collected before intestinal transplant. The receptor comes from a human donor who received an intestinal transplant. The chain links TRBV4-1 to TRBJ1-2; TRBD1 matches at 11 bases. The CDR3 region is CASSPVGQGVGYTF. Here the CDR3 DNA reads TGCGCCAGCAGCCCGGTGGGACAGGGGGTAGGCTACACCTTC.